The 27 T cell receptor beta chains below come from one sample, sequenced in a study of blood T cell repertoires in COVID-19. TCRdb's table, derived via immunoSEQ multiplex PCR, lists solely in-frame clones and lacks some. The repertoire holds approximately 200,000 clones, with roughly 80% as singletons. Input material: PBMCs or T cells enriched from blood (not recorded which). These receptors were collected from a man between 40 and 49 years old who had recovered from COVID-19.

V usage is TRBV11-2 and J usage is TRBJ2-1, with 7 bases fitting TRBD2. Per the germline V gene, CDR1 is SGHAT and CDR2 is FQNNGV. Trimming cost V 5 bases and J 5 bases; bases outside gene matches: 9. This CDR3 has 15 residues. CDR3 in amino acids: CASSQGLPLHNEQFF. The CDR3 DNA sequence: TGTGCCAGCAGCCAGGGACTACCCCTACACAATGAGCAGTTCTTC.

The rearrangement uses TRBV3-1 (or the pseudogene TRBV3-2) and TRBJ1-1, with 7 bases aligning to TRBD1. CDR3 length: 14 amino acids. Germline values: CDR1 LGHDT, CDR2 YNNKEL (reference sequence). The junction had 2 bases not matched to a gene; V was cut back by 0 bases and J by 4 bases. The CDR3 sequence: CASSQETGRTEAFF. For the CDR3, the DNA is TGTGCCAGCAGCCAAGAGACAGGGCGCACTGAAGCTTTCTTT.

The genes are TRBV6-2 or TRBV6-3 and TRBJ1-1; 7 bases map to TRBD1. This CDR3 has 14 amino acids. With 4 bases clipped from V and 6 bases from J, the junction kept 8 bases outside the gene matches. Germline V lookup: CDR1 MNHEY, CDR2 SVGEGT. This CDR3 is CASSFGQEGPEAFF. The CDR3 nucleotides are TGTGCCAGCAGTTTCGGACAGGAGGGGCCTGAAGCTTTCTTT.

This chain uses TRBV12-3 or TRBV12-4 with TRBJ1-4; TRBD1 agrees at 7 bases. The J segment lost 8 bases and the V segment lost 5 bases, leaving 5 bases of the junction unmatched. CDR3 length equals 13 residues. The CDR3, as DNA: TGTGCCAGCAGTCCGGGACAGAGAGAAAAACTGTTTTTT. Protein product: CASSPGQREKLFF.

This clone was counted once. The chain uses TRBV2 and TRBJ2-1; 11 positions agree with TRBD2. V lost 6 bases, J lost 3 bases, and 4 bases stayed unmatched. There are 15 residues in the CDR3. Per the germline V gene, CDR1 is SNHLY and CDR2 is FYNNEI. CDR3 loop: CASRSGLAVYNEQFF. In nucleotides, the CDR3 is TGTGCCAGCAGGTCGGGACTAGCGGTCTACAATGAGCAGTTCTTC.

This clone was recorded only once. V gene TRBV3-1 (or the pseudogene TRBV3-2) combines with J gene TRBJ1-5; 10 bases are shared with TRBD1. Trimming took 6 bases from V and 3 from J; bases not matched to a gene: 5. The CDR3 length is 15 residues. Germline V gene data show CDR1 as LGHDT and CDR2 as YNNKEL (reference sequence). The CDR3 DNA follows: TGTGCCAGCAGTACCGGGACAGGGGACAATCAGCCCCAGCATTTT. It translates to CASSTGTGDNQPQHF.

The rearrangement links TRBV18 to TRBJ1-3; 11 bases map to TRBD1. J gave up 5 bases and V 6 bases, and 6 bases lay outside the gene matches. Germline V gene lookup returns CDR1 KGHSH and CDR2 LQKENI. This CDR3 contains 15 residues. Written as DNA, the CDR3 is TGTGCCAGCTCCCCTGGACAGGGGGCTAGAAACACCATATATTTT. This translates into CASSPGQGARNTIYF.

J is TRBJ2-5 and V is TRBV15; a weak D match, TRBD1 (6 bases). Germline lookup yields CDR1 LNHNV and CDR2 YYDKDF (reference sequence). V lost 1 base and J lost 2, with 11 bases in between. The CDR3 contains 15 residues. The CDR3, as DNA: TGTGCCACCAGCAGAGGAGGGGGATTTCAAGAGACCCAGTACTTC. Protein product: CATSRGGGFQETQYF.

The chain carries TRBV7-9 and TRBJ1-1; 7 nucleotides align to TRBD1. There are 14 residues in the CDR3. V was clipped by 5 bases and J by 4 bases; unmatched bases: 7. CDR1 and CDR2 (germline): SEHNR, FQNEAQ (reference sequence). The CDR3 DNA follows: TGTGCCAGCAGCCATACAGGGGTTGGCACTGAAGCTTTCTTT. This encodes CASSHTGVGTEAFF.

V usage is TRBV9 and J usage is TRBJ2-3, with 8 bases fitting TRBD2. V lost 4 bases to trimming and J lost 5 bases; unmatched junction nucleotides: 9. There are 15 residues in the CDR3. The germline V gene has CDR1 SGDLS and CDR2 YYNGEE. The CDR3 sequence: CASSRAGGRKDTQYF. The CDR3, as DNA: TGTGCCAGCAGCCGGGCGGGCGGGAGGAAAGATACGCAGTATTTT.

J is TRBJ2-1 and V is TRBV11-3; D possibly corresponds to TRBD2 (6 bases). V was trimmed by 5 bases and J by 6 bases, leaving 14 bases between them. CDR1 is SGHNT, CDR2 YENEEA, per germline. CDR3 size: 14 residues. DNA for the CDR3: TGTGCCAGCAGCGTCACCGGGAGCGGCAATGAGCAGTTCTTC. It specifies CASSVTGSGNEQFF.

This rearrangement joins TRBV7-9 to TRBJ1-2, with a tentative D call TRBD1 (6 bases). The CDR3 covers 12 residues. Deletions cut 5 bases from V and 6 bases from J, with 10 bases between. CDR1 and CDR2 from the germline V gene are SEHNR and FQNEAQ (reference sequence). The DNA for the CDR3 is TGTGCCAGCAGCCTTGACAGGAATGGCTACACCTTC. It codes for CASSLDRNGYTF.

Here the CDR3 DNA reads TGTGCCAGCAGCTTAGGAGGTCTCCGGTATGGCTACACCTTC. Its protein is CASSLGGLRYGYTF. The V call is TRBV11-2, the J call TRBJ1-2; the D is unclear. This CDR3 has 14 residues. In germline, CDR1 is SGHAT, CDR2 FQNNGV. Trimming took 1 base from V and 5 from J, leaving 11 bases between them.

The count of this clone is one. Other DNA sequences in this sample translate to the same CDR3. The chain couples TRBV3-1 (or the pseudogene TRBV3-2) to TRBJ1-3; D gene unclear. Germline CDR1 LGHDT, CDR2 YNNKEL (reference sequence). V lost 3 bases and J lost 0, with 6 bases in between. CDR3 size: 14 residues. The CDR3 is CASSQTSSGNTIYF. The DNA for the CDR3 is TGTGCCAGCAGCCAGACAAGCTCTGGAAACACCATATATTTT.

The chain carries TRBV28 and TRBJ1-1; a possible D gene is TRBD1 (6 bases). This CDR3 is 15 amino acids long. CDR1 is MDHEN and CDR2 is SYDVKM in the germline V gene. V was clipped by 2 bases and J by 6 bases, with 16 bases between them. The CDR3 DNA reads TGTGCCAGCAGTTTACCGGATCAGGGGAAATCTGAAGCTTTCTTT. As protein: CASSLPDQGKSEAFF.

This chain joins TRBV27 and TRBJ2-5; TRBD2 is a possible D gene (6 bases). The V gene's germline CDR1 is MNHEY and CDR2 SMNVEV (reference sequence). This CDR3 comprises 14 residues. Between the trimmed V and J ends, which lost 5 bases and 1 base, there was a span of 11 bases. The CDR3 coding sequence is TGTGCCAGCAGTCGCCGGGACTTCCAAGAGACCCAGTACTTC. Protein product: CASSRRDFQETQYF.

CDR3 protein: CASSDMGATSTDTQYF. CDR3 coding DNA: TGTGCCAGCAGTGATATGGGGGCGACTAGCACAGATACGCAGTATTTT. The rearrangement uses TRBV6-1 and TRBJ2-3; tentatively, D is TRBD1 (6 bases). Germline CDR1 and CDR2: MNHNS and SASEGT. V dropped 3 bases and J dropped 0 bases, with 13 bases sitting between them. CDR3 length: 16 amino acids.

This clone was detected a few times. V usage is TRBV5-1 and J usage is TRBJ1-2, with 9 bases lining up with TRBD1. Trimming removed 4 bases from V and 2 bases from J; junction bases left unmatched: 9. The germline gives CDR1 SGHRS, CDR2 YFSETQ. This CDR3 is 16 amino acids long. CDR3 in DNA: TGCGCCAGCAGCGAGGAGGGGACAGGGACCAACTATGGCTACACCTTC. Protein product: CASSEEGTGTNYGYTF.

This sequence joins TRBV2 and TRBJ1-6; TRBD1 might be the D (5 bases). Per the germline V gene, CDR1 is SNHLY and CDR2 is FYNNEI. V gave up 7 bases and J gave up 8 bases, with 18 bases separating them. The CDR3 is made up of 15 amino acids. CDR3 region: CASNRRDPGDSPLHF. The CDR3 nucleotides are TGTGCCAGCAACCGACGGGACCCGGGGGATTCACCCCTCCACTTT.

The V call is TRBV5-4, the J call TRBJ1-2, with TRBD1 identical over 7 bases. CDR1 and CDR2 (germline): SGHNT, YYREEE (reference sequence). J gave up 1 base and V 4 bases, and 4 bases lay outside the gene matches. The CDR3 contains 14 residues. The CDR3 DNA is TGTGCCAGCAGCAAAAGGGACAGTAACTATGGCTACACCTTC. Translation gives CASSKRDSNYGYTF.

The chain employs TRBV7-2 and TRBJ1-3; TRBD1 might be the D (6 bases). CDR3 size: 14 residues. Germline CDR1 is SGHTA and CDR2 is FQGNSA. Trimming left V 3 bases short and J 3 bases short, with 9 bases between. The CDR3 nucleotides read TGTGCCAGCAGCTTTACAGGGTTTGGAAACACCATATATTTT. It codes for CASSFTGFGNTIYF.

This chain uses TRBV5-1 with TRBJ2-1; TRBD2 aligns across 14 bases. Germline V gene sequence: CDR1 SGHRS, CDR2 YFSETQ. V lost 2 bases and J lost 7; bases outside the gene matches: 2. This CDR3 is built from 15 residues. Here the CDR3 reads CASSFGTSGSNEQFF. CDR3 nucleotide sequence: TGCGCCAGCAGCTTTGGGACTAGCGGGAGTAATGAGCAGTTCTTC. Full variable domain (missing parts from reference TRBV5-1 and TRBJ2-1): KAGVTQTPRYLIKTRGQQVTLSCSPISGHRSVSWYQQTPGQGLQFLFEYFSETQRNKGNFPGRFSGRQFSNSRSEMNVSTLELGDSALYLCASSFGTSGSNEQFFGPGTRLTVL.

The chain has TRBV3-1 (or the pseudogene TRBV3-2) and TRBJ2-1, with 7 bases identical to TRBD2. The CDR3 has 15 residues. Per the germline V gene, CDR1 is LGHDT and CDR2 is YNNKEL (reference sequence). Germline trimming cut 4 bases from V and 0 bases from J; bases unmatched to any gene: 3. The CDR3 loop is CASSPRTSSYNEQFF. DNA of the CDR3: TGTGCCAGCAGCCCACGGACTAGCTCCTACAATGAGCAGTTCTTC.

This chain connects TRBV11-1 to TRBJ2-5, with TRBD1 matching 8 bases. Germline loops: CDR1 SGHAT, CDR2 FQDESV (reference sequence). J gave up 4 bases and V 3 bases, and 4 bases lay outside the gene matches. The CDR3 contains 14 residues. The CDR3 here is CASSFQGARETQYF. CDR3 coding DNA: TGTGCCAGCAGCTTTCAGGGGGCGAGAGAGACCCAGTACTTC.

The chain employs TRBV10-3 and TRBJ2-1; D not resolved. This CDR3 comprises 13 residues. Germline V CDR1 and CDR2: ENHRY, SYGVKD. The V end lost 2 bases, the J end lost 8 bases, and 10 bases lay between the germline ends. In DNA, the CDR3 is TGTGCCATCAGTGAGCCCCCTAACGATGAGCAGTTCTTC. Protein sequence: CAISEPPNDEQFF.

The gene calls are TRBV28 and TRBJ1-1; tentative D call: TRBD1 (6 bases). V lost 8 bases and J 0 bases, leaving 10 bases between the germline ends. This CDR3 has 13 residues. CDR1 is MDHEN and CDR2 is SYDVKM in the germline V gene. Here the CDR3 reads CASLTGMNTEAFF. As DNA, the CDR3 is TGTGCCAGCTTAACAGGGATGAACACTGAAGCTTTCTTT.

The chain has TRBV7-8 and TRBJ1-5; no firm D call. Germline V gene data show CDR1 as SGHVS and CDR2 as FQNEAQ. V shed 1 base and J shed 9 bases, with 10 bases lying between them. This CDR3 comprises 13 residues. Here the CDR3 DNA reads TGTGCCAGCAGCTTAGATTACTTTCCGCCCCAGCATTTT. It yields the protein CASSLDYFPPQHF.